This T cell receptor (beta chain) derives from a study of blood T cell repertoires in COVID-19. Turning to the study itself: Donors in the United States, Italy and Spain gave samples during acute or convalescent COVID-19. PBMCs, B-cell-depleted T cells, or T cells were the source of the cDNA or gDNA that made up the material.

The authors' processing: Reference gene primer amplification gave estimated nucleated cell counts. Method: immunoSEQ multiplex PCR; TCRdb's copy keeps in-frame clones and lacks some. That table furnishes V, J and clone size, whereas the DNA furnished D and trimming. In the table there are fewer than 130,000 clones, 69% of which are singletons. Germline lookup yields CDR1 MDHEN and CDR2 SYDVKM. The CDR3 sequence is 14 residues long. The J segment lost 4 bases and the V segment lost 2 bases, leaving 4 bases of the junction unmatched. This chain connects TRBV28 to TRBJ1-2; 7 bases fit TRBD1. The sequence was collected from a man of 80 years or more with acute or convalescent COVID-19. Sequences were obtained from peripheral blood. As DNA, the CDR3 is TGTGCCAGCAGTTTAAGGGACAGCTTCTATGGCTACACCTTC. This gives the protein CASSLRDSFYGYTF.